These 17 T cell receptor beta chains originate from one sample sequenced in a study of graft-versus-host responses after intestinal transplantation. Profiling relied on immunoSEQ multiplex PCR, and the TCRdb table lists in-frame clones only, not all of them. The sample has about 10,000 clones, approximately 30% seen once. The sample in question was alloreactive CD4+ T cells from a mixed lymphocyte reaction culture, obtained before transplantation. Indicated subset: CFSE-low proliferating T cells sorted from roughly 6-day pre-transplant mixed lymphocyte reaction (GvH or HvG direction). Every receptor here comes from a human patient who was an organ donor for intestinal transplantation.

There are a few counts of this clone. This chain links TRBV2 with TRBJ1-1; D not resolved. CDR1 and CDR2 (germline): SNHLY, FYNNEI. The CDR3 is 14 amino acids. V lost 7 bases to trimming and J lost 1 base, with 13 bases between them. The CDR3 loop is CASTKYVGNTEAFF. The DNA of the CDR3 is TGTGCCAGCACCAAGTATGTAGGGAACACTGAAGCTTTCTTT.

The rearrangement links TRBV30 to TRBJ2-7; D unresolved. The CDR3 consists of 10 residues. CDR1 GTSNPN and CDR2 SVGIG come from the germline V gene (reference sequence). V was clipped by 4 bases and J by 4 bases, with 5 bases between them. CDR3 protein: CAWNSYEQYF. CDR3 nucleotide sequence: TGTGCCTGGAACAGTTACGAGCAGTACTTC. Full variable domain (remainder filled in from reference TRBV30 and TRBJ2-7): SQTIHQWPATLVQPVGSPLSLECTVEGTSNPNLYWYRQAAGRGLQLLFYSVGIGQISSEVPQNLSASRPQDRQFILSSKKLLLSDSGFYLCAWNSYEQYFGPGTRLTVT.

The J gene is TRBJ2-3, the V gene TRBV5-4; D is unclear. CDR3 length: 13 amino acids. CDR1 is SGHNT and CDR2 is YYREEE in the germline V gene (reference sequence). V was clipped by 3 bases and J by 5 bases, with 10 bases between them. CDR3: CASSSRKGDTQYF. CDR3 sequence (DNA): TGTGCCAGCAGCTCAAGAAAAGGAGATACGCAGTATTTT.

The V and J genes are TRBV5-1 and TRBJ1-2; TRBD1 matches 7 bases. Germline trimming cut 0 bases from V and 4 bases from J; bases unmatched to any gene: 6. The V gene's germline CDR1 is SGHRS and CDR2 YFSETQ. There are 15 residues in the CDR3. The CDR3 loop is CASSLGGTVFYGYTF. The CDR3 DNA reads as TGCGCCAGCAGCTTGGGGGGGACAGTTTTCTATGGCTACACCTTC.

By share, this clone counts as medium-sized. Other DNA sequences in this sample translate to the same CDR3. J is TRBJ1-1 and V is TRBV18, with D unresolved. V gave up 3 bases and J gave up 0 bases, with 5 bases separating them. The CDR3 contains 13 residues. CDR1 is KGHSH, CDR2 LQKENI, per germline. This CDR3 is CASSPSVNTEAFF. CDR3 nucleotide sequence: TGTGCCAGCTCACCTTCGGTGAACACTGAAGCTTTCTTT.

Concerning this clone: Compared with germline, one end of the junction differs, possibly owing to a read error. Distinct nucleotide sequences in the sample also encode this CDR3. CDR3 sequence (DNA): TGTGCCAGCAGCTTAGCACTAGCGGAGACCGGGGAACTGTTTTTT. The encoded protein is CASSLALAETGELFF. The chain uses TRBV7-9 and TRBJ2-2; 8 bases map to TRBD2. The CDR3 is made up of 15 amino acids. Germline-derived CDR1 and CDR2 are SEHNR and FQNEAQ (reference sequence). Drawing the rest from reference TRBV7-9 and TRBJ2-2, the complete variable domain is DTGVSQNPRHKITKRGQNVTFRCDPISEHNRLYWYRQTLGQGPEFLTYFQNEAQLEKSRLLSDRFSAERPKGSFSTLEIQRTEQGDSAMYLCASSLALAETGELFFGEGSRLTVL.

The chain recombines TRBV19 with TRBJ1-5; maybe TRBD1 (5 bases). CDR1 is LNHDA and CDR2 is SQIVND in the germline V gene (reference sequence). The V end lost 0 bases, the J end lost 4 bases, and 13 bases lay between the germline ends. CDR3 length equals 16 residues. The CDR3 coding sequence is TGTGCCAGTAGTATAGATCGGGGCCTGGCGAATCAGCCCCAGCATTTT. Protein: CASSIDRGLANQPQHF.

This clone was seen only a few times. The chain employs TRBV7-3 and TRBJ2-1; TRBD2 aligns across 7 bases. The CDR3 is 14 residues long. V lost 6 bases and J lost 4; bases outside the gene matches: 6. The V gene's germline CDR1 is SGHTA and CDR2 FQGTGA. CDR3 in amino acids: CASSPGGAYNEQFF. CDR3 bases: TGTGCCAGCAGTCCGGGGGGAGCTTACAATGAGCAGTTCTTC.

This rearrangement joins TRBV5-4 to TRBJ1-2; D remains ambiguous. V lost 6 bases and J 4 bases, leaving 16 bases between the germline ends. The CDR3 loop spans 14 amino acids. Per germline, CDR1 SGHNT and CDR2 YYREEE (reference sequence). The CDR3 nucleotides are TGTGCCAGCATACAACCAGGAAAGACCTATGGCTACACCTTC. It is translated as CASIQPGKTYGYTF.

There are a few counts of this clone. The germline gene is not matched at one end of the junction; a read error may be the cause. Other DNA sequences in the sample encode the same CDR3. This chain joins TRBV5-1 and TRBJ1-2, with D unresolved. The CDR3 extends over 13 amino acids. Germline V lookup: CDR1 SGHRS, CDR2 YFSETQ. The CDR3: CASSLAANYGYTF. The CDR3 DNA reads as TGTGCCAGCAGCTTGGCAGCTAACTATGGCTACACCTTC.

V is TRBV2 and J is TRBJ1-1, with D tentatively TRBD1 (5 bases). V was shortened by 0 bases and J by 11 bases, with 13 bases between the two germline ends. CDR3 length: 13 residues. Germline values: CDR1 SNHLY, CDR2 FYNNEI. The CDR3 bases are TGTGCCAGCAGTGAAGCCCCCAACGGGGGGGCTTTCTTT. It codes for CASSEAPNGGAFF.

This clone was detected a few times. The rearrangement uses TRBV2 and TRBJ1-6; D is unresolved. Germline V gives CDR1 SNHLY, CDR2 FYNNEI. The V end lost 2 bases, the J end lost 7 bases, and 9 bases lay between the germline ends. The CDR3 extends over 14 amino acids. Written as DNA, the CDR3 is TGTGCCAGCAGTGAATTATTGGGGAATTCACCCCTCCACTTT. Translation: CASSELLGNSPLHF.

The table lists this clone with a few counts. The rearrangement uses TRBV18 and TRBJ1-1; D gene unclear. CDR3 size: 13 residues. Germline CDR1 and CDR2: KGHSH and LQKENI. V was cut by 7 bases and J by 0 bases, with 9 bases left in between. CDR3 in DNA: TGTGCCAGCTTCCAGGATATGAACACTGAAGCTTTCTTT. Protein: CASFQDMNTEAFF.

Only one count was recorded for this clone. This chain uses TRBV28 with TRBJ1-2; 10 bases match TRBD1. The CDR3 runs 16 residues. Losses at the gene ends were 3 bases for V and 8 bases for J; bases not matched to a gene: 12. Germline-derived CDR1 and CDR2 are MDHEN and SYDVKM. Written as DNA, the CDR3 is TGTGCCAGCAGTTTCCGGGACAGGGGATCTTGGGAGGGCTACACCTTC. Amino acid sequence: CASSFRDRGSWEGYTF.

The chain combines TRBV7-3 with TRBJ2-3; D unclear. Per germline, CDR1 SGHTA and CDR2 FQGTGA. The CDR3 is 13 residues long. V was clipped by 3 bases and J by 0 bases, with 4 bases between them. The CDR3 sequence: CASSFFSTDTQYF. The CDR3 nucleotides are TGTGCCAGCAGCTTTTTCAGCACAGATACGCAGTATTTT.

This clone was seen more than once but under ten times. The chain links TRBV2 to TRBJ1-6; D call uncertain. Germline CDR1 and CDR2: SNHLY and FYNNEI. The length of the CDR3 is 18 residues. With 4 bases removed from V and 5 bases from J, the gap between germline ends came to 21 bases. The CDR3 loop is CASSGSSAGVYNNSPLHF. As DNA, the CDR3 is TGTGCCAGCAGTGGTTCGTCGGCAGGAGTCTATAATAATTCACCCCTCCACTTT.

This clone was detected a few times. The gene calls are TRBV27 and TRBJ1-5, with D hard to call. Trimming took 1 base from V and 0 from J, leaving 7 bases between them. CDR1 MNHEY and CDR2 SMNVEV come from the germline V gene (reference sequence). This CDR3 is 15 amino acids long. The CDR3 nucleotides read TGTGCCAGCAGTTTATGGGGATATAGCAATCAGCCCCAGCATTTT. It codes for CASSLWGYSNQPQHF.